A selection of T cell receptor beta chains follows, all from one sample in a study of a mutant IDH1 vaccine in newly diagnosed glioma. Clones were read by immunoSEQ multiplex PCR, and TCRdb kept only the in-frame ones, dropping some. The sample includes some 22,000 clones, approximately 89% of them seen just once. This sample comprised PBMCs, obtained from a glioma patient treated with radiotherapy, temozolomide or both. Source of these receptors: a man between 25 and 39 years old with glioma. Each CDR3 is given with its conserved first and last residue. The D gene is left open where the match is weak. The listing skips clone size in some rows; elsewhere it reads once, few, many or a size class.

V	size	J	D	CDR3	DNA
TRBV5-4	.	TRBJ1-6	.	CASSLGMSNSPLHF	TGTGCCAGCAGCTTGGGCATGAGTAATTCACCCCTCCACTTT
TRBV10-3	.	TRBJ1-1	TRBD1	CAISEPGTGGGNTEAFF	TGTGCCATCAGTGAACCAGGGACAGGGGGCGGGAACACTGAAGCTTTCTTT
TRBV5-1	.	TRBJ1-1	TRBD1	CASSLGTGGATDTEAFF	TGCGCCAGCAGCTTGGGGACAGGGGGCGCGACGGACACTGAAGCTTTCTTT
TRBV7-8	.	TRBJ1-6	.	CASSGPRVSYNSPLHF	TGTGCCAGCAGCGGACCGAGGGTCTCCTATAATTCACCCCTCCACTTT
TRBV4-2	.	TRBJ1-6	.	CASSQDHSSSPLHF	TGTGCCAGCAGCCAAGATCACAGTAGTTCACCCCTCCACTTT
TRBV4-1	.	TRBJ2-5	TRBD2	CASSLRTLRGVAGELETQYF	TGCGCCAGCAGCCTCCGCACCCTCCGGGGGGTAGCGGGAGAATTGGAGACCCAGTACTTC
TRBV6-5	once	TRBJ2-7	.	CASSYRQGTTLEQYF	TGTGCCAGCAGTTACCGCCAGGGGACCACCCTTGAGCAGTACTTC
TRBV5-6	once	TRBJ1-5	.	CASSYYQASQPQHF	TGTGCCAGCAGCTACTACCAGGCGAGTCAGCCCCAGCATTTT
TRBV6-5	.	TRBJ1-2	TRBD1	CASRRQGPNYGYTF	TGTGCCAGCAGGAGACAGGGGCCAAACTATGGCTACACCTTC
TRBV5-1	.	TRBJ1-5	.	CASSLDGSSNQPQHF	TGCGCCAGCAGCTTGGACGGCTCTAGCAATCAGCCCCAGCATTTT
TRBV7-9	.	TRBJ1-1	.	CASSPRAGLRADTEAFF	TGTGCCAGCAGCCCCCGGGCGGGTCTTAGAGCGGACACTGAAGCTTTCTTT
TRBV27	.	TRBJ2-6	TRBD1	CASSRGPGANVLTF	TGTGCCAGCAGCAGGGGGCCTGGGGCCAACGTCCTGACTTTC
TRBV5-1	.	TRBJ2-7	TRBD2	CASSLASGTPYEQYF	TGCGCCAGCAGCTTGGCTAGCGGGACCCCCTACGAGCAGTACTTC
TRBV4-1	.	TRBJ1-5	TRBD1	CASSQGRIEGALQGYSNQPQHF	TGCGCCAGCAGCCAAGGCCGGATCGAGGGGGCTCTTCAGGGATATAGCAATCAGCCCCAGCATTTT
TRBV6-5	.	TRBJ2-1	TRBD2	CASIRAGDHNEQFF	TGTGCCAGCATCCGAGCGGGAGACCACAATGAGCAGTTCTTC
TRBV4-1	.	TRBJ2-1	TRBD2	CASSGLSGLANEQFF	TGCGCCAGCAGCGGGCTTTCGGGACTAGCGAATGAGCAGTTCTTC
TRBV5-1	.	TRBJ1-2	.	CASSPEQGSGYTF	TGCGCCAGCTCCCCGGAACAGGGTTCAGGCTACACCTTC
TRBV5-1	.	TRBJ2-3	.	CASSLERFTDTQYF	TGCGCCAGCAGCTTGGAACGGTTCACAGATACGCAGTATTTT
TRBV10-3	.	TRBJ2-7	.	CAISESARGVYEQYF	TGTGCCATCAGTGAGTCAGCCAGGGGGGTCTACGAGCAGTACTTC
TRBV27	.	TRBJ1-2	.	CASSGGARVYYTF	TGTGCCAGCAGTGGTGGGGCCCGGGTTTACTACACCTTC
TRBV5-1	.	TRBJ1-1	TRBD1	CASHNRGLTEAFF	TGCGCCAGCCACAACAGGGGGCTCACTGAAGCTTTCTTT
TRBV27	once	TRBJ2-5	.	CASSFAWRGGLETQYF	TGTGCCAGCAGTTTCGCGTGGAGGGGGGGGCTAGAGACCCAGTACTTC
TRBV19	once	TRBJ2-7	.	CASSTQGPFPYEQYF	TGTGCCAGTAGTACCCAGGGGCCCTTCCCCTACGAGCAGTACTTC